These T cell receptor beta chains were read from a single sample in a study of blood T cell repertoires in COVID-19. Sequencing was performed with immunoSEQ multiplex PCR; in TCRdb, only in-frame clones are kept and a portion is missing. The sample lists tens of thousands of clones; around 75% were seen once. Sequenced material: peripheral blood. These receptor sequences come from a woman at least 80 years old with active or convalescent COVID-19. The conserved cysteine and the conserved F or W are not part of the CDR3 here. D genes are given only for firm matches.

>TRBD2|13|TRBJ2-7|TRBV7-2
ASSYGLAGSYEQY
>TRBD1|11|TRBJ2-1|TRBV6-5
ASGGQDLGEQF
>TRBD2|15|TRBJ2-3|TRBV13
ASSSVGLAGVPDTQY
>TRBD1|13|TRBJ1-2|TRBV6-6
ASSTIDRGDYGYT
>-|10|TRBJ1-2|TRBV19
ASSIDIDGYT
>-|11|TRBJ2-1|TRBV29-1
SVAPAADNEQF
>TRBD1|12|TRBJ1-2|TRBV5-6
ASSFKGANYGYT
>TRBD2|15|TRBJ2-5|TRBV11-2
ASSRHRPAGGQETQY
>-|12|TRBJ1-1|TRBV5-4
ASSRGSLNTEAF
>TRBD1|11|TRBJ1-5|TRBV29-1
SVDGNRGRPQH
>-|18|TRBJ1-3|TRBV2
ASQDPTGTLSPSSGNTIY
>-|15|TRBJ2-5|TRBV9
ASSVDWAPRPGETQY
>-|11|TRBJ1-2|TRBV2
ASSLQGSDGYT
>-|15|TRBJ1-5|TRBV7-2
ASSLALYSPGNQPQH
>-|12|TRBJ2-3|TRBV6-6
ASSYEGVTDTQY
>-|14|TRBJ2-3|TRBV30
AWSSGYRPQEDTQY
>TRBD2|14|TRBJ2-7|TRBV6-6
ASSYLAGGRTYEQY
>-|16|TRBJ2-7|TRBV21-1
ASSKADSKREELFEQY
>-|11|TRBJ1-4|TRBV12-3/TRBV12-4
ASSFITGEKLF
>TRBD1|12|TRBJ1-2|TRBV7-9
ASSYPGQFYGYT
>-|12|TRBJ2-7|TRBV7-2
ASSPVVGAYEQY
>-|13|TRBJ1-1|TRBV7-2
ASSLASSQNTEAF
>-|11|TRBJ2-5|TRBV30
AWSVQPQETQY
>-|10|TRBJ1-2|TRBV28
ASSLEGFGYT
>-|16|TRBJ2-7|TRBV28
ASSLVAFTRVGHYEQY
>TRBD2|13|TRBJ2-3|TRBV19
ASSSSGGGADTQY
>TRBD1|14|TRBJ1-2|TRBV4-2
ASSPIQGAGYYGYT
>-|12|TRBJ2-7|TRBV28
ASSLGPDTYEQY
>-|14|TRBJ1-3|TRBV6-5
ASSYGRQLSGNTIY
>-|11|TRBJ2-1|TRBV27
ASSLQGPGEQF
>-|11|TRBJ1-2|TRBV29-1
SFTPGGTSSYT
>-|13|TRBJ1-6|TRBV6-5
ASSTRQGTDSPLH
>TRBD1|13|TRBJ2-1|TRBV5-1
ASSLVGTGNNEQF
>-|12|TRBJ2-7|TRBV5-5
ASSSFVTDYEQY
>TRBD2|16|TRBJ2-5|TRBV7-8
ASSSRRGDLTDQETQY
>-|20|TRBJ1-2|TRBV24-1
ATSDLHSASWPPALSGTGYT
>-|13|TRBJ2-3|TRBV5-6
ASSLGWPGTDTQY